This T cell receptor (beta chain) was sequenced in a study of identical twins. CDR3 length: 15 residues. Germline CDR1 and CDR2: MDHEN and SYDVKM. With regard to this clonotype: One end of the junction varies from germline; a read error may be responsible.

TCRdb re-analysed the 5' RACE reads in MiXCR, keeping a single row per CDR3 protein. The sample has 1,800,000 or so distinct CDR3 sequences; around 29% are singletons. The TCR sequence derives from a newborn girl in good health. What was sequenced was cord blood. The J gene is TRBJ2-5, the V gene TRBV28; possible D gene TRBD2, 5 bases. CDR3 sequence reads: CASRLVGNSYNEQYF. The CDR3 DNA is TGTGCCAGCCGTTTAGTCGGGAATTCCTACAATGAGCAGTACTTC. The variable domain in full, completed from reference TRBV28 and TRBJ2-5, reads DVKVTQSSRYLVKRTGEKVFLECVQDMDHENMFWYRQDPGLGLRLIYFSYDVKMKEKGDIPEGYSVSREKKERFSLILESASTNQTSMYLCASRLVGNSYNEQYFGPGTRLLVL.